The 10 T cell receptor beta chains given below trace back to one sample, sequenced in a study of shared clonotypes between healthy human individuals. Method: immunoSEQ multiplex PCR; TCRdb's copy keeps in-frame clones and lacks some. This sample carries 450,000 to 500,000 clones, about 72% of them seen once, and the ten largest clones take more than 10%. Source material: PBMCs. These receptors were taken from a woman between 35 and 50 years old in good health. Some clones in this sample may be carry-over from other donors' samples.

The chain links TRBV21-1 to TRBJ1-2. TRBV21-1 is listed as a pseudogene. The CDR3 has 23 amino acids. CDR3 bases: TGTGCCAGCAGCAAAGCGCCAAGAGAGGTGGGGGGGGCGCGTTCTAGGGCTGGTAAGGGCTACACCTTC. This codes for CASSKAPREVGGARSRAGKGYTF.

This clone came up once. The V and J genes are TRBV4-1 and TRBJ1-4, with TRBD1 as a possible D gene (6 bases). CDR1 MGHRA and CDR2 YSYEKL come from the germline V gene. V was shortened by 3 bases and J by 6 bases, with 20 bases between the two germline ends. The CDR3 runs 17 residues. The CDR3 DNA sequence: TGCGCCAGCAGCCACCCCAAGGGCGGGGAGGGGGATGAAAAACTGTTTTTT. Translating it yields CASSHPKGGEGDEKLFF.

The rearrangement uses TRBV11-1 and TRBJ2-1; 9 bases map to TRBD2. Losses at the gene ends were 0 bases for V and 8 bases for J; bases not matched to a gene: 5. This CDR3 has 15 residues. The V gene's germline CDR1 is SGHAT and CDR2 FQDESV (reference sequence). This CDR3 is CASSLAGTSSYEQFF. For the CDR3, the DNA is TGTGCCAGCAGCTTAGCCGGGACTAGCAGCTATGAGCAGTTCTTC.

Comment on this clone: Relative to the germline gene, one junction end is altered; a read error may explain this. The J gene is TRBJ2-1, the V gene TRBV28; 7 nucleotides line up with TRBD2. Germline assignment: CDR1 MDHEN and CDR2 SYDVKM. The CDR3 runs 15 residues. The CDR3 DNA reads TGTGCCAGCAGTCTACCGGGGTTGTGGGAGGGCCCGCCGGTCTTC. Translating gives CASSLPGLWEGPPVF.

The gene calls are TRBV18 and TRBJ1-5, with 10 bases identical to TRBD1. With 5 bases clipped from V and 4 bases from J, the junction kept 11 bases outside the gene matches. Germline CDR1 and CDR2: KGHSH and LQKENI. The length of the CDR3 is 17 residues. The CDR3: CASSSDRGMEWNQPQHF. CDR3 sequence (DNA): TGTGCCAGCTCATCGGACAGGGGGATGGAATGGAATCAGCCCCAGCATTTT.

This clone was detected only once. V is TRBV27 and J is TRBJ1-5; D is uncertain. V dropped 3 bases and J dropped 3 bases, with 12 bases sitting between them. There are 15 residues in the CDR3. Germline V CDR1 and CDR2: MNHEY, SMNVEV (reference sequence). CDR3 nucleotides: TGTGCCAGCAGTTTGGTCTCAGGAGTCAATCAGCCCCAGCATTTT. Amino acids: CASSLVSGVNQPQHF.

The chain is built from TRBV11-2 and TRBJ1-1, with D unclear. Per the germline V gene, CDR1 is SGHAT and CDR2 is FQNNGV. The V gene lost 4 bases and the J gene lost 0 bases, with 9 bases spanning the gap. CDR3 length: 14 residues. The CDR3 DNA reads as TGTGCCAGCAGCTCCGTTTCCATGAACACTGAAGCTTTCTTT. This codes for CASSSVSMNTEAFF.

The chain couples TRBV11-2 to TRBJ1-6, with 7 bases lining up with TRBD1. V was pared by 5 bases and J by 5 bases, with 6 bases of the junction left unmatched. This CDR3 is 15 amino acids long. CDR1 is SGHAT, CDR2 FQNNGV, per germline. For the CDR3, the DNA is TGTGCCAGCAGCCCCGGGACAGAGCATAATTCACCCCTCCACTTT. It yields the protein CASSPGTEHNSPLHF.

The chain recombines TRBV7-2 with TRBJ1-2; no definite D call. The ends were cut back, 1 base at V and 2 bases at J, with 8 bases in the middle. Germline-derived CDR1 and CDR2 are SGHTA and FQGNSA. The CDR3 runs to 14 residues. The CDR3 loop reads CASSLDGMNYGYTF. The CDR3 DNA reads as TGTGCCAGCAGCTTAGACGGAATGAACTATGGCTACACCTTC.

This clone has a single count. A read error may produce the germline difference seen at one junction end. V usage is TRBV29-1 and J usage is TRBJ1-2; TRBD1 matches 7 bases. The CDR3 is 14 residues long. CDR1 is SQVTM and CDR2 is ANQGSEA in the germline V gene. CDR3: CSVGGDSGNYGHTF. The CDR3 DNA is TGCAGCGTTGGGGGGGACAGCGGTAACTATGGCCACACCTTC.